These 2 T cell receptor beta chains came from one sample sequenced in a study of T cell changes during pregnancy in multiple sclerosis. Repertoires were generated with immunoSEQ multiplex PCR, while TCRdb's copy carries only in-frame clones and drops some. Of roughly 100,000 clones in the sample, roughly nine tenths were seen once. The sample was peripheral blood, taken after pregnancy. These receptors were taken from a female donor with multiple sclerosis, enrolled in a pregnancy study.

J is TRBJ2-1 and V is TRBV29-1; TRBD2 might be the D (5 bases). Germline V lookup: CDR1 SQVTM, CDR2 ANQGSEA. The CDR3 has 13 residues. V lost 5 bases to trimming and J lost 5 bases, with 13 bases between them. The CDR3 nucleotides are TGCAGCGTTTATACCGGGGATAACAATGAGCAGTTCTTC. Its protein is CSVYTGDNNEQFF.

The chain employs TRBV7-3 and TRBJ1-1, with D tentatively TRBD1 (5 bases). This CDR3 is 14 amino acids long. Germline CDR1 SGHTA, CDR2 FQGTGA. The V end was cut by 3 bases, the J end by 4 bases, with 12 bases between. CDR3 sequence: CASSLGRGSTEAFF. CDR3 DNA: TGTGCCAGCAGCTTGGGAAGGGGAAGCACTGAAGCTTTCTTT.